The rows below give T cell receptor beta chains drawn from one sample of a study of OX40 agonist ivuxolimab in advanced cancers. Produced via immunoSEQ multiplex PCR; TCRdb's table is partial and in-frame only. The table includes about 62,000 clones, around 85% detected once. Material: CD4+ or CD8+ T cells sorted from blood, obtained in a trial of the OX40 agonist ivuxolimab. The receptors were gathered from an adult with an advanced solid tumor such as melanoma, head and neck, liver or kidney cancer. Both conserved end residues are part of each CDR3. D genes are given only for firm matches. Expanded clones get a size class; other rows say once, few or many, or leave the size out.

v_call: TRBV29-1
d_call: -
j_call: TRBJ1-6
clone_size: few
cdr3_nt: TGCAGCGTTGCCCGGGACCCGGATTCACCCCTCCACTTT
cdr3_aa: CSVARDPDSPLHF

v_call: TRBV18
d_call: TRBD2
j_call: TRBJ2-7
clone_size: -
cdr3_nt: TGTGCCAGCTCACCGGGGGGGTACGAGCAGTACTTC
cdr3_aa: CASSPGGYEQYF

v_call: TRBV7-2
d_call: -
j_call: TRBJ1-1
clone_size: -
cdr3_nt: TGTGCCAGCAGCTTAGAATGGGGTGCCGGGAACACTGAAGCTTTCTTT
cdr3_aa: CASSLEWGAGNTEAFF

v_call: TRBV29-1
d_call: -
j_call: TRBJ1-4
clone_size: -
cdr3_nt: TGCAGCGTTGAGATGAGGGGTAGGGATAAACTGTTTTTT
cdr3_aa: CSVEMRGRDKLFF

v_call: TRBV27
d_call: -
j_call: TRBJ2-3
clone_size: -
cdr3_nt: TGTGCCAGCAGTTTATTACCTCCCTATAGCACAGATACGCAGTATTTT
cdr3_aa: CASSLLPPYSTDTQYF

v_call: TRBV27
d_call: -
j_call: TRBJ2-1
clone_size: -
cdr3_nt: TGTGCCAGCAGTTTAGCAGGGGCGGCTAGTGAGCAGTTCTTC
cdr3_aa: CASSLAGAASEQFF

v_call: TRBV7-9
d_call: -
j_call: TRBJ1-2
clone_size: -
cdr3_nt: TGTGCCAGCAGCCCCAACATGGGGCACTATGGCTACACCTTC
cdr3_aa: CASSPNMGHYGYTF

v_call: TRBV28
d_call: TRBD1
j_call: TRBJ1-2
clone_size: few
cdr3_nt: TGTGCCAGCAGCCCCCCCGAGGGACAGGGTCATGGCTACACCTTC
cdr3_aa: CASSPPEGQGHGYTF

v_call: TRBV7-6
d_call: -
j_call: TRBJ2-2
clone_size: -
cdr3_nt: TGTGCCAGCAGCTTATCCGGGGGAGGTTCCAACACCGGGGAGCTGTTTTTT
cdr3_aa: CASSLSGGGSNTGELFF

v_call: TRBV2
d_call: TRBD2
j_call: TRBJ2-1
clone_size: -
cdr3_nt: TGTGCCAGCAGTGAAGGGGGCGGGAGCTCCTACAATGAGCAGTTCTTC
cdr3_aa: CASSEGGGSSYNEQFF

v_call: TRBV19
d_call: -
j_call: TRBJ1-1
clone_size: -
cdr3_nt: TGTGCCAGTAGTTTCCATGGACGGGCTGGGGCTTTCTTT
cdr3_aa: CASSFHGRAGAFF

v_call: TRBV4-2
d_call: TRBD2
j_call: TRBJ2-7
clone_size: -
cdr3_nt: TGTGCCAGCAGCCAAAAGACTAGCGGGCCTTACGAGCAGTACTTC
cdr3_aa: CASSQKTSGPYEQYF

v_call: TRBV6-5
d_call: -
j_call: TRBJ2-7
clone_size: -
cdr3_nt: TGTGCCAGCCGAGCGGTCTCCTACGAGCAGTACTTC
cdr3_aa: CASRAVSYEQYF

v_call: TRBV6-5
d_call: -
j_call: TRBJ2-7
clone_size: once
cdr3_nt: TGTGCCAGCAGTTCCCCTAGCGCCTACGAGCAGTACTTC
cdr3_aa: CASSSPSAYEQYF

v_call: TRBV4-1
d_call: -
j_call: TRBJ1-3
clone_size: -
cdr3_nt: TGCGCCAGCCGGATAGAAACAGGGTCAGGAAACACCATATATTTT
cdr3_aa: CASRIETGSGNTIYF

v_call: TRBV5-1
d_call: TRBD1
j_call: TRBJ1-6
clone_size: -
cdr3_nt: TGCGCCAGCAGCTTAGGACAGGCTAGGCATCCCCTCCACTTT
cdr3_aa: CASSLGQARHPLHF